This T cell receptor (beta chain) was sequenced in a study of blood T cell repertoires in COVID-19. As for the study in general: There were acute and convalescent COVID-19 samples, and they came from the United States, Italy and Spain. PBMCs, B-cell-depleted T cells, or T cells were the source of the cDNA or gDNA that made up the material.

A few counts support this clone. The CDR3 length is 19 residues. V shed 1 base and J 0 bases; nucleotides not matched to a gene: 11. CDR1 is LGHDT, CDR2 YNNKEL, per germline (reference sequence). As processed by the authors: It was from reference gene primer amplification that nucleated cell counts were estimated. Repertoires were generated with immunoSEQ multiplex PCR, while TCRdb's copy carries only in-frame clones and drops some. Clone size and the V and J calls come from that table; the DNA yielded D and trimming. In the table there are around 100,000 clones, 70% to 90% of which are singletons. Sequencing used peripheral blood. This sequence joins TRBV3-1 (or the pseudogene TRBV3-2) and TRBJ2-1; 8 bases agree with TRBD2. The sequence was collected from a man aged 40-50 years with acute or convalescent COVID-19. The CDR3 protein is CASSQGERGPPYSYNEQFF. The CDR3 DNA reads as TGTGCCAGCAGCCAAGGGGAGCGGGGGCCACCTTACTCCTACAATGAGCAGTTCTTC.